These 15 T cell receptor beta chains came from one sample sequenced in a study of T cell repertoires in cytomegalovirus infection. TCRdb fed the reads into MiXCR, producing one record per CDR3 protein. The data hold some 150,000 distinct CDR3 sequences, with roughly 6.5% observed a single time. The sequenced sample was PBMCs. These receptors were collected from a human donor in good health (CMV status not recorded). Some clones in this sample may be carry-over from other donors' samples.

This clonotype was found many times. The chain joins TRBV20-1 to TRBJ2-3; no clear D. Germline-derived CDR1 and CDR2 are DFQATT and SNEGSKA (reference sequence). The V gene lost 7 bases and the J gene lost 1 base, with 9 bases spanning the gap. The CDR3 covers 12 residues. CDR3 coding DNA: TGCAGTGAAATTCGCGGCACAGATACGCAGTATTTT. This gives the protein CSEIRGTDTQYF.

This clonotype was counted ten times or more. The junction shows a germline mismatch at one end, possibly a read error. This chain joins TRBV7-2 and TRBJ1-2; D possibly corresponds to TRBD1 (5 bases). The CDR3 totals 15 residues. Germline-derived CDR1 and CDR2 are SGHTA and FQGNSA. The CDR3 protein is CASTLNRGGDYGYTF. For the CDR3, the DNA is TGTGCCAGCACCTTAAACCGGGGGGGAGACTATGGCTACACCTTC.

This clonotype was observed many times. The V gene is TRBV12-3 or TRBV12-4, the J gene TRBJ1-1; 7 positions match TRBD1. This CDR3 comprises 15 residues. V lost 3 bases, J lost 6 bases, and 10 bases stayed unmatched. The CDR3 DNA reads TGTGCCAGCAGTTTTGCTGGTTCAGGGGGTTCTGAAGCTTTCTTT. Residues: CASSFAGSGGSEAFF.

This clonotype was counted between two and nine times. This chain links TRBV15 with TRBJ2-7; a possible D gene is TRBD2 (6 bases). The CDR3 has 14 amino acids. CDR1 and CDR2 from the germline V gene are LNHNV and YYDKDF (reference sequence). The V and J ends lost 0 bases and 5 bases respectively, with 11 bases between them. The CDR3 DNA reads TGTGCCACCAGCAGAGATCCGGGGGTTGACGAGCAGTACTTC. Encoded protein: CATSRDPGVDEQYF.

This clonotype was seen at least ten times. The V call is TRBV7-2, the J call TRBJ2-7; D possibly corresponds to TRBD2 (5 bases). The V and J ends lost 5 bases and 5 bases respectively, with 10 bases between them. The CDR3 is made up of 12 amino acids. Germline V gene sequence: CDR1 SGHTA, CDR2 FQGNSA. CDR3 residues: CASSPPGNEQYF. The DNA of the CDR3 is TGTGCCAGCAGCCCGCCGGGGAACGAGCAGTACTTC.

The sample holds many counts of this clonotype. The chain joins TRBV20-1 to TRBJ1-2; weak D call: TRBD1 (5 bases). The ends were cut back, 4 bases at V and 7 bases at J, with 25 bases in the middle. Germline CDR1 reads DFQATT; CDR2 reads SNEGSKA (reference sequence). This CDR3 has 16 residues. The CDR3 DNA reads as TGCAGTGCTAACCCTCAGGGAGGGGTCTCGTGGGGTGGCTACACCTTC. Its protein product is CSANPQGGVSWGGYTF.

J is TRBJ2-2 and V is TRBV2; TRBD2 is a possible D gene (6 bases). The germline gives CDR1 SNHLY, CDR2 FYNNEI. The CDR3 is 14 residues long. Trimming shortened V by 6 bases and J by 6 bases, and 14 bases separated the two germline ends. The CDR3 sequence: CASSDGLYPGELFF. DNA for the CDR3: TGTGCCAGCAGCGACGGACTATACCCCGGGGAGCTGTTTTTT.

This clonotype showed up many times. The V gene is TRBV7-2, the J gene TRBJ1-1; unclear D gene. Germline lookup yields CDR1 SGHTA and CDR2 FQGNSA. CDR3 length equals 17 residues. The V end was cut by 2 bases, the J end by 0 bases, with 16 bases between. The CDR3 DNA reads as TGTGCCAGCAGCTTATTGGAAATCGTGGCCTTGAACACTGAAGCTTTCTTT. This encodes CASSLLEIVALNTEAFF.

J is TRBJ1-6 and V is TRBV18, with D hard to call. CDR1 is KGHSH, CDR2 LQKENI, per germline. This CDR3 spans 14 amino acids. With 2 bases removed from V and 5 bases from J, the gap between germline ends came to 7 bases. CDR3 region: CASSPKKNNSPLHF. In DNA, the CDR3 is TGTGCCAGCTCACCAAAGAAAAATAATTCACCCCTCCACTTT.

This chain connects TRBV25-1 to TRBJ1-2; D is unresolved. The CDR3 totals 12 residues. Trimming removed 8 bases at V and 5 bases at J, with 12 bases between. The germline V gene has CDR1 MGHDK and CDR2 SYGVNS. The CDR3 here is CASYELGYGYTF. CDR3 sequence (DNA): TGTGCCAGCTATGAACTAGGTTATGGCTACACCTTC.

This clonotype was seen at least ten times. The V gene is TRBV14, the J gene TRBJ2-7; TRBD2 might be the D (6 bases). Germline V gene sequence: CDR1 SGHDN, CDR2 FVKESK. The CDR3 length is 14 residues. Trimming pared 4 bases from V and 3 bases from J, leaving 13 bases between. DNA of the CDR3: TGTGCCAGCAGCCTCGGGACTCAAATCTACGAGCAGTACTTC. Its translation: CASSLGTQIYEQYF.

This clonotype showed up many times. The chain employs TRBV7-9 and TRBJ2-7, with 9 nucleotides matching TRBD2. The CDR3 consists of 15 residues. Trimming cost V 3 bases and J 4 bases; bases outside gene matches: 7. Germline loops: CDR1 SEHNR, CDR2 FQNEAQ (reference sequence). In DNA, the CDR3 is TGTGCCAGCAGCTTGGCCAGCGGGGGGCTTTACGAGCAGTACTTC. It encodes CASSLASGGLYEQYF. The full variable domain, completed using reference TRBV7-9 and TRBJ2-7, is DTGVSQNPRHKITKRGQNVTFRCDPISEHNRLYWYRQTLGQGPEFLTYFQNEAQLEKSRLLSDRFSAERPKGSFSTLEIQRTEQGDSAMYLCASSLASGGLYEQYFGPGTRLTVT.

This clonotype occurred many times. The V gene is TRBV7-3, the J gene TRBJ2-3, with 7 bases aligning to TRBD2. The germline V gene has CDR1 SGHTA and CDR2 FQGTGA. The V and J ends lost 5 bases and 4 bases, in that order; junction bases with no gene match: 9. The CDR3 consists of 15 residues. The DNA of the CDR3 is TGTGCCAGCAGCCCGGAAGGACTAGAGGCAGATACGCAGTATTTT. Translation gives CASSPEGLEADTQYF.

The chain combines TRBV11-2 with TRBJ1-2, with 7 bases aligning to TRBD1. Per the germline V gene, CDR1 is SGHAT and CDR2 is FQNNGV. This CDR3 region has 14 residues. Unmatched junction bases numbered 8, after V lost 6 bases and J lost 4 bases. This CDR3 is CASSGQAESYGYTF. The CDR3 bases are TGTGCCAGCAGTGGACAGGCTGAGTCCTATGGCTACACCTTC.

The chain carries TRBV20-1 and TRBJ2-3, with 10 bases aligning to TRBD2. CDR1 and CDR2 (germline): DFQATT, SNEGSKA (reference sequence). After removal of 6 bases from V and 4 bases from J, the junction contained 4 bases not matched to a gene. The CDR3 runs to 13 residues. The CDR3 reads CSAQSGGADTQYF. Here the CDR3 DNA reads TGCAGTGCACAGAGCGGGGGGGCAGATACGCAGTATTTT.